The sequence of this TCR beta chain was determined in a study of response to subunit inactivated influenza vaccine. Study-level points and caveats: Seasonal influenza vaccination, on each occasion, was suggested by the authors to recruit few new T cells.

This clonotype has a count of ten or more. The antigen remains undetermined. Via MiXCR, TCRdb re-called the RT-PCR reads, giving one row per CDR3 protein. The sample carries a few hundred thousand distinct CDR3 sequences, 7.2% recorded once. The V gene lost 7 bases and the J gene lost 0 bases, with 16 bases spanning the gap. Germline lookup yields CDR1 SQVTM and CDR2 ANQGSEA. This CDR3 spans 15 amino acids. The origin of this receptor is a man between 50 and 69 years old who received an inactivated influenza vaccine. The sample consisted of PBMCs from blood, taken around 2 years after vaccination. V usage is TRBV29-1 and J usage is TRBJ2-1, with no clear D. The CDR3 is CSAQTISSSYNEQFF. In DNA, the CDR3 is TGCAGCGCTCAGACAATTAGCAGCTCCTACAATGAGCAGTTCTTC.